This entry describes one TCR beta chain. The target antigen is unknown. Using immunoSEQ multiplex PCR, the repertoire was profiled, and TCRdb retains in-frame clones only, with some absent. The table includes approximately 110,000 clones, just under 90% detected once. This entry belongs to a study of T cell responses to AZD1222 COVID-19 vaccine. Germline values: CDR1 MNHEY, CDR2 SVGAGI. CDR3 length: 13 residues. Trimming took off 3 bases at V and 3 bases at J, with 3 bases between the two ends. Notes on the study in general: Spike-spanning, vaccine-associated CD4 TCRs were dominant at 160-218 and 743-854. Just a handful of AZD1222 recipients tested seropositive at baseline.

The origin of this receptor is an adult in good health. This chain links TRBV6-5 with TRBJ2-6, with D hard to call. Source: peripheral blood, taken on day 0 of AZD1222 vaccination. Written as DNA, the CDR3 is TGTGCCAGCAGTTATGATGGGGCCAACGTCCTGACTTTC. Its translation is CASSYDGANVLTF.